This T cell receptor (beta chain) was captured by sequencing in a study of blood T cells in healthy people across ages. A sample-barcoded 5' primer and a J-beta primer mix were used in a second PCR of about 7 to 11 cycles. TCRdb reprocessed the 5' RACE reads with MiXCR, giving one entry per CDR3 protein. Here the sample spans 1 million to 1.2 million distinct CDR3 sequences, around two fifths being singletons. CDR1 DFQATT and CDR2 SNEGSKA come from the germline V gene (reference sequence). This CDR3 has 13 amino acids. The V end was cut by 2 bases, the J end by 1 base, with 7 bases between. This clonotype occurred a few times.

The rearrangement joins TRBV20-1 to TRBJ2-3; D is ambiguous. This sequence was found in a man aged 18 to 35 in good health. The sample consisted of blood. CDR3 sequence: CSARSAGTDTQYF. CDR3 nucleotides: TGCAGTGCTAGAAGTGCGGGCACAGATACGCAGTATTTT.